This entry concerns a single T cell receptor (beta chain). V gave up 7 bases and J gave up 11 bases, with 17 bases separating them. Germline values: CDR1 SNHLY, CDR2 FYNNEI. CDR3 size: 12 residues. This sample is drawn from a study of blood T cell repertoires in COVID-19. Study context: PBMCs, B-cell-depleted T cells, or T cells provided the cDNA or gDNA that made up the material.

Profiled with immunoSEQ multiplex PCR; TCRdb holds only in-frame clones, not every one. The sample shows some 490,000 clones, around 85% of them seen only once. The sequencing input was PBMCs or T cells enriched from blood (not recorded which). This TCR was sampled from a woman in her fifties or sixties who had recovered from COVID-19. The chain links TRBV2 to TRBJ1-1; maybe TRBD1 (5 bases). DNA for the CDR3: TGTGCCAGCACCGAAGGGAGGCGGGGGGCTTTCTTT. Its protein product is CASTEGRRGAFF.